The T cell receptor (beta chain) under discussion was sequenced for a study of cytomegalovirus exposure and HLA in healthy donors (TCRdb year 2017). For context, the study as a whole: A later analysis indicated that the 120 or so validation repertoires were generated on the platform also employed for the approximately 690 repertoires of the first cohort. The study was designed to test whether signatures of past pathogen exposure could be identified by cataloging public T cell receptors. Along with the roughly 700-subject first cohort, a separate validation cohort of over 90 different subjects was used. The study combined high-throughput TCR immunosequencing, statistical association of individual TCRs with disease status, and machine learning to predict cytomegalovirus infection status. What the authors observed across the whole study: In vitro tests confirmed that a few of the cytomegalovirus-associated TCR beta chains recognize cytomegalovirus antigens. Most TCR sequences were seen in very few donors, while some public TCRs were found in many individuals. The authors suggested that the approach could potentially be extended to other disease states and immunological phenotypes. A later analysis had no HLA typing for the validation cohort, so co-occurrence there was scored across all 110 or so repertoires. A later analysis found that TCRs clustered in the first cohort also tended to co-occur in the 120 validation repertoires, with more than 90% of cluster scores above 0. A total of 150 to 200 TCR beta chains were listed by the study as associated with cytomegalovirus. The classifier was reported to diagnose cytomegalovirus status with high specificity and sensitivity in both the original and validation cohorts.

The donors were included in the validation cohort of some 120 subjects, a group kept apart from the roughly 680-subject first cohort. Its CDR3 holds 13 amino acids, cysteine through phenylalanine. Of all the DNA, just the CDR3 is kept, 39 bases in frame from base 1. CDR1 and CDR2, looked up from the germline V gene (reference sequence), are SEHNR and FQNEAQ. V lost 0 bases and J lost 4 bases; the stretch between them is 7 bases long. Library method: the immunoSEQ multiplex PCR assay. On the study's bioinformatics: To diagnose cytomegalovirus status from the catalog of TCR beta chain sequences, a statistical classification framework was built. The source is immuneACCESS, and TCRdb retained only in-frame sequences with V and J called. Part of the clones is not carried over; for the studies checked, unresolved V genes explain less than half of this, and the remainder is unexplained. V and J calls plus clone size are reproduced from that table; the DNA served to infer D and trimming. The sample has about 330,000 clones on record, roughly 90% of them singletons. Of the sample, roughly 1.1% falls within the top ten clones.

This clone has just a few counts. The clone's antigen remains unknown. Base qualities are missing; no much larger clone stands one base away. The material sequenced was PBMCs. The rearranged segments are TRBV7-9 and TRBJ2-7; the D gene cannot be resolved reliably. This TCR was sampled from a woman aged 25 to 45 in good health and CMV-seropositive. This receptor has the CDR3 CASSLAVSYEQYF. The DNA sequence is TGTGCCAGCAGCTTAGCTGTATCATACGAGCAGTACTTC.